Listed below are T cell receptor beta chains from one sample, sequenced in a study of blood T cell repertoires in COVID-19. Sequenced by immunoSEQ multiplex PCR; TCRdb stores in-frame clones only, minus some. This table has 20,000 or so clones, 70% to 90% appearing once. Input material: peripheral blood. These receptors were collected from a human donor with active COVID-19. The donor label of this sample is uncertain. Each CDR3 is given with its conserved first and last residue. Fields, in order: clone size, D gene, V gene, J gene, CDR3 DNA, CDR3 protein. The D gene is left open where the match is weak. A row's size may be missing; if present it is once, few, many or a size class.

-	TRBD1	TRBV11-3	TRBJ2-7	TGTGCCAGCAGCTTTGGAGGGACAGGGGGACTTTTGGGCCCCTACGAGCAGTACTTC	CASSFGGTGGLLGPYEQYF
-	TRBD2	TRBV11-2	TRBJ2-4	TGTGCCAGCAGCCCCGTAGCGGGAGGGCCCTCGGGGAACATTCAGTACTTC	CASSPVAGGPSGNIQYF
-	-	TRBV27	TRBJ1-1	TGTGCCAGCAGTCAAGGGGCGTTAGAGGGGGCTGAAGCTTTCTTT	CASSQGALEGAEAFF
-	-	TRBV4-2	TRBJ2-2	TGTGCCAGCAGCCAACGGAACACCGGGGAGCTGTTTTTT	CASSQRNTGELFF
once	TRBD2	TRBV28	TRBJ2-7	TGTGCCAGCAGTCTCGTCGCTAGCGGGAGGGGTGAGCAGTACTTC	CASSLVASGRGEQYF
-	TRBD1	TRBV29-1	TRBJ1-2	TGCAGCGTGGGAAGACAGGGATCGAGAGGCTACACCTTC	CSVGRQGSRGYTF
-	-	TRBV19	TRBJ1-2	TGTGCCGGTTTTAATCCCGGGGTTGGCTACACCTTC	CAGFNPGVGYTF
-	-	TRBV18	TRBJ1-1	TGTGCCAGCTCATCTGGCAGGAGGAATACTGAAGCTTTCTTT	CASSSGRRNTEAFF
-	TRBD2	TRBV13	TRBJ2-1	TGTGCCAGCAGCTTAGTAGCGGGAGACTACAATGAGCAGTTCTTC	CASSLVAGDYNEQFF
-	TRBD2	TRBV7-9	TRBJ2-7	TGTGCCAGCAGCTTAACAGCGGGAGGGCCATACGAGCAGTACTTC	CASSLTAGGPYEQYF
once	TRBD2	TRBV27	TRBJ2-3	TGTGCCAGCACTGGACTAGCGGGCACAGATACGCAGTATTTT	CASTGLAGTDTQYF
-	TRBD2	TRBV4-2	TRBJ2-7	TGTGCCAGCAGCCGACTCACTAGCGGCTCCTACGAGCAGTACTTC	CASSRLTSGSYEQYF
-	-	TRBV28	TRBJ2-7	TGTGCCAGCAGTCCGCACGGGGTCGCGGCCTACGAGCAGTACTTC	CASSPHGVAAYEQYF
-	TRBD2	TRBV11-3	TRBJ2-1	TGTGCCAGCAGCACAGGACTAGCGGGAGATGGAAATGAGCAGTTCTTC	CASSTGLAGDGNEQFF
-	-	TRBV1	TRBJ2-1	TGCACCAGCAGGCGCGGGAGGGAGCAGTTCTTC	CTSRRGREQFF
-	-	TRBV11-2	TRBJ2-7	TGTGCCAGCAGCCAAGACACAACAACCTACGAGCAGTACTTC	CASSQDTTTYEQYF
-	TRBD2	TRBV7-3	TRBJ2-1	TGTGCCAGCAGCTTGGGACTAGCAGACGAGCAGTTCTTC	CASSLGLADEQFF
-	-	TRBV10-3	TRBJ1-5	TGTGCCATCAGCGAAGGACAAAGGAGCAATCAGCCCCAGCATTTT	CAISEGQRSNQPQHF
-	-	TRBV24-1	TRBJ2-7	TGTGCCACCAGTGATTTGCGCGAGCAGTACTTC	CATSDLREQYF
-	-	TRBV7-6	TRBJ1-3	TGTGCCAGCAGCTTAGCACAGGGAGGAAACACCATATATTTT	CASSLAQGGNTIYF
-	-	TRBV15	TRBJ2-7	TGTGCCACCAGGAGAGCAGCAGGGGCAGCCTACGAGCAGTACTTC	CATRRAAGAAYEQYF
once	-	TRBV9	TRBJ1-1	TGTGCCAGCAGCGTAGGGGGAGAGACCACTGAAGCTTTCTTT	CASSVGGETTEAFF
once	-	TRBV21-1	TRBJ2-7	TGTGCCAGCAGCAAAGCGGGACTCACCTACGAGCAGTACTTC	CASSKAGLTYEQYF
few	TRBD1	TRBV6-5	TRBJ1-2	TGTGCCAGCCGAGAGACAGGGGATGGCTACACCTTC	CASRETGDGYTF
-	-	TRBV7-8	TRBJ2-7	TGTGCCAGCAGCTTAACAGGCTACGAGCAGTACTTC	CASSLTGYEQYF
-	TRBD1	TRBV27	TRBJ2-3	TGTGCCAGCAGTTTATCGCGGGACAGGTTCATAGGGGGTACGCAGTATTTT	CASSLSRDRFIGGTQYF
-	TRBD2	TRBV5-1	TRBJ2-7	TGCGCCAGCAGCTTGGACGGCCCGGGGGAGGGCGAGCAGTACTTC	CASSLDGPGEGEQYF
few	TRBD1	TRBV6-2/TRBV6-3	TRBJ1-2	TGTGCCAGCAGTTCGACAGGGAGCGGTGGCTACACCTTC	CASSSTGSGGYTF
medium-sized	TRBD1	TRBV7-8	TRBJ2-2	TGTGCCAGCAGCCCGGGACAGGCTAACACCGGGGAGCTGTTTTTT	CASSPGQANTGELFF
-	-	TRBV28	TRBJ1-3	TGTGCCAGCAGTGACCGGCGGGGGCCAGGAAACACCATATATTTT	CASSDRRGPGNTIYF
-	TRBD1	TRBV6-6	TRBJ2-7	TGTGCCAGCAGTTACCACCGCGGGACAGGGGACTACGAGCAGTACTTC	CASSYHRGTGDYEQYF
-	TRBD2	TRBV19	TRBJ2-1	TGTGCCAGTATGGCGGGAGGGGACAATGAGCAGTTCTTC	CASMAGGDNEQFF
-	TRBD2	TRBV7-6	TRBJ2-1	TGTGCCAGCAGCTTACCGCTTCTAGCGGGAGGGCCCCATAGCTCCTACAATGAGCAGTTCTTC	CASSLPLLAGGPHSSYNEQFF
-	TRBD1	TRBV30	TRBJ1-4	TGTGCCTGGAGTGTCGGGACAGGCGTTAATGAAAAACTGTTTTTT	CAWSVGTGVNEKLFF
once	TRBD2	TRBV6-6	TRBJ2-1	TGTGCCTCAAGCCGGGGGGGCAAAGGGAATGAGCAGTTCTTC	CASSRGGKGNEQFF
-	-	TRBV24-1	TRBJ1-2	TGTGCCACCAGTGAGGAGACTGCTCCCACCTCTGGTGGCTACACCTTC	CATSEETAPTSGGYTF
-	TRBD2	TRBV11-2	TRBJ2-1	TGTGCCAGCAGCTTAGATGGGCTAGCGGGGAGAAATGAGCAGTTCTTC	CASSLDGLAGRNEQFF
-	-	TRBV15	TRBJ1-6	TGTGCCACCAGCAGGGGCCGAGACAGGTCTGATTCACCCCTCCACTTT	CATSRGRDRSDSPLHF
few	-	TRBV9	TRBJ2-2	TGTGCCAGCAGCTTCCTAACGGACACCGGGGAGCTGTTTTTT	CASSFLTDTGELFF
-	TRBD1	TRBV24-1	TRBJ2-7	TGTGCCACCAGTGACTCCCAGACAGGGAACTACGAGCAGTACTTC	CATSDSQTGNYEQYF
-	TRBD1	TRBV4-1	TRBJ1-4	TGCGCCAGCAGCTCAATCGACACGGGACAGACGAATGAAAAACTGTTTTTT	CASSSIDTGQTNEKLFF
-	TRBD1	TRBV14	TRBJ2-2	TGTGCCAGCAGCCAAAGCCCAAGCCCCTGGAGACAGGGAAACACCGGGGAGCTGTTTTTT	CASSQSPSPWRQGNTGELFF
-	-	TRBV11-3	TRBJ2-3	TGTGCCAGCAGCTTACTCGTCTCGGGGGAAGATACGCAGTATTTT	CASSLLVSGEDTQYF
-	TRBD1	TRBV5-1	TRBJ2-7	TGCGCCAGCAGCAACAGGGGGGACTCCTACGAGCAGTACTTC	CASSNRGDSYEQYF
-	-	TRBV4-1	TRBJ2-1	TGCGCCAGCAGGGAGAGGGCGACGGACGATGAGCAGTTCTTC	CASRERATDDEQFF
-	-	TRBV7-3	TRBJ2-5	TGTGCCAGCAGCTTGTACGGACGGGGGACCCAGTACTTC	CASSLYGRGTQYF
-	-	TRBV5-1	TRBJ2-5	TGCGCCAGCAGGGCTAGCGATTTTTTAGAGACCCAGTACTTC	CASRASDFLETQYF
-	TRBD1	TRBV4-2	TRBJ2-3	TGTGCCAGCAGCCTTGACGGACAGGGCGGAGATACGCAGTATTTT	CASSLDGQGGDTQYF
-	TRBD2	TRBV7-9	TRBJ2-5	TGTGCCAGCAGCTCCCTTGAGGACGGCGGGGGGACCCAGTACTTC	CASSSLEDGGGTQYF
-	-	TRBV10-2	TRBJ1-5	TGCGCCAGCAGTGAGTCGGGCAACAATCAGCCCCAGCATTTT	CASSESGNNQPQHF
-	TRBD2	TRBV30	TRBJ2-7	TGTGCCTGGAGTCGGGGGGGTCCCGGGCAAAGCGTAAGCTCCTACGAGCAGTACTTC	CAWSRGGPGQSVSSYEQYF